These 10 T cell receptor delta chains came from one sample sequenced in a study of gamma delta lymphoproliferative disorders and STAT genes. TCRdb repeated clone calling on the multiplex PCR reads with CATT. Of over 2,000 delta-chain clones in the sample, about 1.5% were seen once. Genomic DNA from isolated PBMCs served as the sequencing template. The sample consisted of blood. The receptors were gathered from a human donor in good health.

In this sample, this clone turned up a few times. TCRdb records a much larger clone's protein for this DNA, with a difference at residue 13 that likely arises from a read error; the protein given is the translation of the DNA. The chain employs TRDV2 and TRDJ1, with 10 bases matching TRDD3. The V and J ends lost 0 bases and 8 bases, in that order; junction bases with no gene match: 11. This CDR3 region has 16 residues. The germline gives CDR1 GEAIGNYY, CDR2 EKD. The CDR3 DNA reads as TGTGCCTGTGACACCGTGGTTGGGGGGATACGCAGGAAACTCATCTTT. Residues: CACDTVVGGIRRKLIF.

Only a few counts were recorded for this clone. A far bigger clonotype differs at one base, so this is likely a read error. The sample has other DNA sequences that encode this CDR3 too. The chain uses TRDV2 and TRDJ1; D gene uncertain. The germline V gene has CDR1 GEAIGNYY and CDR2 EKD. This CDR3 region has 15 residues. The CDR3 is CACDTIELNTDKLIF. CDR3 in DNA: TGCGCCTGTGACACAATCGAGCTGAACACCGATAAACTCATCTTT.

Ten or more counts support this clone. A far larger clone is one nucleotide away, so this likely arose from a read error. The chain is built from TRDV2 and TRDJ1; 8 nucleotides align to TRDD3. The CDR3 covers 14 residues. J was trimmed by 3 bases and V by 2 bases; bases with no gene match: 4. Germline CDR1 is GEAIGNYY and CDR2 is EKD. CDR3 loop: CACDKLGGADKLIF. CDR3 coding DNA: TGTGCCTGTGACAAACTGGGGGGTGCCGATAAACTCATCTTT.

By its share, this clone is hyperexpanded. This specimen includes other DNA sequences encoding the same CDR3. CDR3 nucleotide sequence: TGTGCCTTTTGGGGGAGTCTAGAGGGGCTCGCCGATAAACTCATCTTT. This codes for CAFWGSLEGLADKLIF. The V gene is TRDV3, the J gene TRDJ1; 7 bases match TRDD3. There are 16 residues in the CDR3. V lost 2 bases to trimming and J lost 3 bases; unmatched junction nucleotides: 15. Germline lookup yields CDR1 TVYSNPD and CDR2 GDNSRS (reference sequence).

For this clone: TCRdb's listed protein matches a much larger clone and diverges from this DNA's translation at residue 7, likely through a read error; the protein shown comes from the DNA. The chain is built from TRDV2 and TRDJ1; D perhaps matches TRDD2 (5 bases). The V gene lost 0 bases and the J gene lost 0 bases, with 25 bases spanning the gap. This CDR3 spans 20 amino acids. The germline V gene has CDR1 GEAIGNYY and CDR2 EKD. CDR3 protein: CACDTLPLPQPETNTDKLIF. CDR3 nucleotide sequence: TGTGCCTGTGACACCTTACCGCTTCCCCAGCCAGAGACAAACACCGATAAACTCATCTTT.

This clone was detected a few times. A far larger clone is only one base removed, so a read error is likely. Different DNA sequences within this sample yield the same CDR3. The gene calls are TRDV1 and TRDJ1, with a weak D call TRDD3 (7 bases). This CDR3 contains 24 residues. The V end was cut by 3 bases, the J end by 0 bases, with 38 bases between. CDR1 TSWWSYY and CDR2 QGS come from the germline V gene. The CDR3 loop reads CALGDFPSPSYWGIRGADTDKLIF. In DNA form, the CDR3 reads TGTGCTCTTGGGGATTTTCCTTCCCCTTCGTACTGGGGAATACGGGGGGCGGACACCGATAAACTCATCTTT.

This clone was picked up a small number of times. One base separates it from a far larger clone, so it is likely a read error. Other DNA variants within this sample encode the same CDR3. V gene TRDV1 combines with J gene TRDJ1; 11 positions agree with TRDD3. This CDR3 contains 25 residues. The V gene's germline CDR1 is TSWWSYY and CDR2 QGS. With 1 base clipped from V and 0 bases from J, the junction kept 28 bases outside the gene matches. The CDR3 sequence is CALGEPLLTRTGGYAKKLYTDKLIF. The CDR3 DNA reads as TGTGCTCTTGGGGAACCGTTACTAACCCGTACTGGGGGATATGCGAAGAAGCTCTACACCGATAAACTCATCTTT.

There are a few counts of this clone. TCRdb's listed protein matches a much larger clone and diverges from this DNA's translation at residue 19, likely through a read error; the protein shown comes from the DNA. This sequence joins TRDV1 and TRDJ1, with a tentative D call TRDD3 (6 bases). Germline values: CDR1 TSWWSYY, CDR2 QGS. The CDR3 is 21 residues long. The CDR3 DNA sequence: TGTGCTCTTGGGGAGACATACTTCCCACTCATGCTAAGGGGGAAAACCGATAAACCCATCTTT. It specifies CALGETYFPLMLRGKTDKPIF.

This clone is labeled medium-sized. This likely stems from a read error, as it lies one base from a far larger clone. V usage is TRDV2 and J usage is TRDJ1; maybe TRDD3 (5 bases). The germline V and J ends were trimmed by 0 bases and 1 base, with 17 bases remaining between them. CDR3 length equals 17 residues. The germline CDR1 and CDR2 sequences are GEAIGNYY and EKD. CDR3 loop: CACDTLGVAGGTDKLIF. The CDR3 region has the DNA TGTGCCTGTGACACCTTAGGAGTAGCGGGGGGCACCGATAAACTCATCTTT.

As regards this clone: TCRdb pairs this DNA with a much larger clone's protein that differs at residue 11, likely a read error; the protein shown was translated from the DNA. The chain employs TRDV2 and TRDJ1, with 7 bases matching TRDD3. V dropped 3 bases and J dropped 9; count of bases not matched to a gene: 21. The CDR3 length is 17 residues. The germline CDR1 and CDR2 sequences are GEAIGNYY and EKD. The CDR3 sequence is CACDVVEGTGESGQLIF. CDR3 DNA sequence: TGTGCCTGTGACGTCGTTGAGGGTACTGGGGAATCCGGACAACTCATCTTT.